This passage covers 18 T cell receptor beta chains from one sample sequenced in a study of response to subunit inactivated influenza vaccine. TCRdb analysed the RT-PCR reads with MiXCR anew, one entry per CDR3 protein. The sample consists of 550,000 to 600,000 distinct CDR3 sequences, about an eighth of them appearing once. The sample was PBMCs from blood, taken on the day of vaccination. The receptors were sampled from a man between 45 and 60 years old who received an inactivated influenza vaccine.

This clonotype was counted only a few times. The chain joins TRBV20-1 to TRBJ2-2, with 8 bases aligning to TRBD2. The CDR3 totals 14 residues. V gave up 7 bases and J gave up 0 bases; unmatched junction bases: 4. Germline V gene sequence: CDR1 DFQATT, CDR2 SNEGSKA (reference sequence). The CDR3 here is CSVAGISNTGELFF. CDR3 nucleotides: TGCAGTGTAGCGGGGATCTCGAACACCGGGGAGCTGTTTTTT.

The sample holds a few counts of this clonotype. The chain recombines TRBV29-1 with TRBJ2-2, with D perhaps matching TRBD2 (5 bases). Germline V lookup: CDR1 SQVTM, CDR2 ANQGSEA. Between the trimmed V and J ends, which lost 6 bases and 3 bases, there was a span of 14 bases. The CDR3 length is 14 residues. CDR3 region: CSVNGLAHTGELFF. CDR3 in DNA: TGCAGCGTAAACGGACTGGCCCACACCGGGGAGCTGTTTTTT.

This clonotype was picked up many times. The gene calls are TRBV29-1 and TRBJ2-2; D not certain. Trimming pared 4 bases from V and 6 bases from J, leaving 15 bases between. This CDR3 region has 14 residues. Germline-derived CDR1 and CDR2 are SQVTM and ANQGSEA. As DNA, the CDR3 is TGCAGCGTTGGTTTGACTGGATACGCCGGGGAGCTGTTTTTT. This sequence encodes CSVGLTGYAGELFF.

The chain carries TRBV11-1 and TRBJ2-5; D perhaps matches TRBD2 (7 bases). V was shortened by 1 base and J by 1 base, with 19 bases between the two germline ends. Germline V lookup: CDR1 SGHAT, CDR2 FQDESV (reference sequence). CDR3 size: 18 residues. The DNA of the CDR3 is TGTGCCAGCAGCTTAGTGGGGGGCTCTAGCGGAGCCCAAGAGACCCAGTACTTC. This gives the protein CASSLVGGSSGAQETQYF.

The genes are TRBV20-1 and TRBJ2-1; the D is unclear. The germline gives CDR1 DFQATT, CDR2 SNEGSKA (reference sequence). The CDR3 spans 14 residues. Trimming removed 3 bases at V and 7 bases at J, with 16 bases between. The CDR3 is CSASTAPTPNEQFF. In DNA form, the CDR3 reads TGCAGTGCTAGTACTGCTCCGACACCAAATGAGCAGTTCTTC.

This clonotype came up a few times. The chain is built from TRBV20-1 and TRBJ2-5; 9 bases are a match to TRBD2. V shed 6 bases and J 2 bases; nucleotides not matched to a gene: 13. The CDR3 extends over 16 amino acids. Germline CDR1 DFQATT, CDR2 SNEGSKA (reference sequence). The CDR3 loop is CSASAYPLAGQETQYF. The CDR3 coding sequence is TGCAGTGCCTCCGCCTATCCTCTAGCGGGACAAGAGACCCAGTACTTC.

In DNA form, the CDR3 reads TGCGCCAGCAGCCAAGAAGGGCTTCCGGGGGGCCCAGATACGCAGTATTTT. It encodes CASSQEGLPGGPDTQYF. The chain carries TRBV4-1 and TRBJ2-3; tentative D call: TRBD2 (7 bases). V was cut by 0 bases and J by 4 bases, with 17 bases left in between. Germline V CDR1 and CDR2: MGHRA, YSYEKL. The CDR3 spans 17 residues.

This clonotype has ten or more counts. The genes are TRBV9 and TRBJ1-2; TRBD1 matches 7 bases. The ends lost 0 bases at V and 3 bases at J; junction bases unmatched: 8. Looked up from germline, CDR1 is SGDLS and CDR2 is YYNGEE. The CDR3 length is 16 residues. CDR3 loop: CASSVEFTGVHYGYTF. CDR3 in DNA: TGTGCCAGCAGCGTAGAATTCACAGGGGTCCACTATGGCTACACCTTC.

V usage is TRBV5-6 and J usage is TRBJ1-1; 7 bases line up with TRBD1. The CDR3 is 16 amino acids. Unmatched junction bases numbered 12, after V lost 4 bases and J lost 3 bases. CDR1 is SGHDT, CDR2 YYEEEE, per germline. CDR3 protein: CASSPLTGMSDTEAFF. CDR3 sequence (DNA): TGTGCCAGCAGCCCGCTGACAGGGATGTCGGACACTGAAGCTTTCTTT.

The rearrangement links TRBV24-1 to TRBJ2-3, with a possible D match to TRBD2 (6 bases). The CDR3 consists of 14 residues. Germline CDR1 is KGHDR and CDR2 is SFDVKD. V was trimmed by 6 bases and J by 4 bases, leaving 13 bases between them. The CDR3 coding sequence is TGTGCCACCAGTCCCGGGACTCCTCCAGATACGCAGTATTTT. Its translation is CATSPGTPPDTQYF.

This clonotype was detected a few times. The CDR3 region has the DNA TGTGCCACCAGTGATCTAGGGACTGGGGGGGATGAGCAGTTCTTC. The encoded protein is CATSDLGTGGDEQFF. V gene TRBV24-1 combines with J gene TRBJ2-1, with TRBD2 matching 7 bases. CDR1 and CDR2 (germline): KGHDR, SFDVKD. V gave up 3 bases and J gave up 8 bases; unmatched junction bases: 9. The CDR3 is 15 residues long.

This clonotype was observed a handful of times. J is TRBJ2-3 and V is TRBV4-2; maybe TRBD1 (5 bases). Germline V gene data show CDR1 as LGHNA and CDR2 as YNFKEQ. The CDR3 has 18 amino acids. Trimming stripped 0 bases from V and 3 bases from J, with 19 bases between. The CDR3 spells CASSQEWQGAHQTDTQYF. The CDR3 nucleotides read TGTGCCAGCAGCCAAGAATGGCAGGGTGCCCACCAAACAGATACGCAGTATTTT.

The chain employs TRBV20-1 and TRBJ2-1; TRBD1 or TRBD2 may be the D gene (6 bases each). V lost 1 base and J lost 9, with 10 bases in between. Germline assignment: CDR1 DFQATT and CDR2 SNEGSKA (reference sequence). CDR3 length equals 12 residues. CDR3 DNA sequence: TGCAGTGCTAGAGTGGAGGGGGGTGAGCAGTTCTTC. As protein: CSARVEGGEQFF.

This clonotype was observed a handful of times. The chain's CDR3 is CASSQVTRASGYTF. In DNA form, the CDR3 reads TGTGCCAGCAGCCAAGTTACACGGGCCAGCGGCTACACCTTC. The rearrangement links TRBV14 to TRBJ1-2; D gene unclear. The CDR3 extends over 14 amino acids. With 1 base removed from V and 8 bases from J, the gap between germline ends came to 14 bases. The germline gives CDR1 SGHDN, CDR2 FVKESK. Full variable domain (remainder filled in from reference TRBV14 and TRBJ1-2): EAGVTQFPSHSVIEKGQTVTLRCDPISGHDNLYWYRRVMGKEIKFLLHFVKESKQDESGMPNNRFLAERTGGTYSTLKVQPAELEDSGVYFCASSQVTRASGYTFGSGTRLTVV.

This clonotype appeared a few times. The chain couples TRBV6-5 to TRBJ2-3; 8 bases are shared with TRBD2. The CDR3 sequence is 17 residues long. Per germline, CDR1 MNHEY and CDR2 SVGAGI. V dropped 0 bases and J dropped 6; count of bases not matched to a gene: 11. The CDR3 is CASSYSKAGGGRDTQYF. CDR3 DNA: TGTGCCAGCAGTTACTCGAAGGCCGGGGGCGGGAGGGATACGCAGTATTTT.

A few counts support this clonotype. The CDR3 is CSASGTGTGGPISSYEQYF. In nucleotides, the CDR3 is TGCAGTGCTAGCGGAACCGGGACAGGGGGCCCTATCAGCTCCTACGAGCAGTACTTC. V gene TRBV20-1 combines with J gene TRBJ2-7, with 12 bases lining up with TRBD1. The CDR3 is made up of 19 amino acids. V lost 3 bases and J lost 0; bases outside the gene matches: 15. Germline CDR1 DFQATT, CDR2 SNEGSKA (reference sequence).

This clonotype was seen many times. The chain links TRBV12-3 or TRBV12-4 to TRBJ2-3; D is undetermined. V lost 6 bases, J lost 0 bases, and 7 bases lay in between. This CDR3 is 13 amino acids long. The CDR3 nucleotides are TGTGCCAGCAGCGGTTCCAGCACAGATACGCAGTATTTT. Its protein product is CASSGSSTDTQYF.

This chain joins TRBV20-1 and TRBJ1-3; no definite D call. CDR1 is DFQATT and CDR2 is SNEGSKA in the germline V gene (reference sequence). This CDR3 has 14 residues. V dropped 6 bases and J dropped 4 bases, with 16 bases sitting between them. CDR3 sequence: CSAPRPGAGNTIYF. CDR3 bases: TGCAGTGCACCCCGCCCGGGTGCCGGAAACACCATATATTTT.